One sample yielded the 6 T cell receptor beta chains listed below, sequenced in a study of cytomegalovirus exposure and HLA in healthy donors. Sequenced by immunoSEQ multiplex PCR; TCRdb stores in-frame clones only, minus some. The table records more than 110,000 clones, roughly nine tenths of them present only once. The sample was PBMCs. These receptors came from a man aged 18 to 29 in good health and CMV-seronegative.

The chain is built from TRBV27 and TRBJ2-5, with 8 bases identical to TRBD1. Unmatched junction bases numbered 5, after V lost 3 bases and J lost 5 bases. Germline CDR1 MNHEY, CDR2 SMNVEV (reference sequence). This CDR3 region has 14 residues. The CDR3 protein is CASSFRTGRETQYF. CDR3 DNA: TGTGCCAGCAGTTTCCGGACAGGGAGGGAGACCCAGTACTTC.

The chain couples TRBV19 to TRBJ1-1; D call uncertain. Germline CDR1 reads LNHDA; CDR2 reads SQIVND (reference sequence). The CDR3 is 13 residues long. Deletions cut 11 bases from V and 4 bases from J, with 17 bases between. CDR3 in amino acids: CASSYGRGTEAFF. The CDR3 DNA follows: TGTGCCTCCTCTTACGGGCGGGGCACTGAAGCTTTCTTT.

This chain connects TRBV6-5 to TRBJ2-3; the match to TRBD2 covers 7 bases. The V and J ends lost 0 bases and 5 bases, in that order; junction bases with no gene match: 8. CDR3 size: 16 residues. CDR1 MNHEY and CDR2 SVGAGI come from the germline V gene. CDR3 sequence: CASSYSSGGLGDTQYF. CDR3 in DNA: TGTGCCAGCAGTTACTCTTCGGGGGGTTTGGGAGATACGCAGTATTTT.

The CDR3 DNA reads TGTGCCAGCAGCTTAGGGGCCCAGCGGAGCTACAATGAGCAGTTCTTC. Translating it yields CASSLGAQRSYNEQFF. The rearrangement joins TRBV7-2 to TRBJ2-1; D is perhaps TRBD2 (5 bases). Trimming shortened V by 1 base and J by 3 bases, and 13 bases separated the two germline ends. CDR1 and CDR2 (germline): SGHTA, FQGNSA. The CDR3 consists of 16 residues.

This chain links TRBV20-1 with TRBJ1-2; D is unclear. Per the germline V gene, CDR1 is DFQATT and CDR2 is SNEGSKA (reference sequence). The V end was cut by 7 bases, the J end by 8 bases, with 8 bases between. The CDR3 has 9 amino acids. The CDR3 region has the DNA TGCAGTGTACTCGAAGGCTACACCTTC. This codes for CSVLEGYTF.

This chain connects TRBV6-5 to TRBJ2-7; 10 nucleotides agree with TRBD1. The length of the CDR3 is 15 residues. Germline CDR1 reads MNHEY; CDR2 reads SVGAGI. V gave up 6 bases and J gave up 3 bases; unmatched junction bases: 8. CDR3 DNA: TGTGCCAGCAGCCAACTAGGGACAGGGGACTACGAGCAGTACTTC. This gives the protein CASSQLGTGDYEQYF.